This T cell receptor beta chain was identified during a study of siplizumab effects on memory and regulatory T cells. Study observations and caveats: The authors could not assign a naive or memory phenotype to roughly 75-97% of proliferating CD4+ or CD8+ clones. Suppressive activity of Tregs proliferating in siplizumab cultures remained unconfirmed. Naive T cells seemed more diverse than memory cells; they also seemed major alloresponse contributors.

The assay covered some 98,000 TCR templates per sample. Sequenced by immunoSEQ multiplex PCR; TCRdb stores in-frame clones only, minus some. This sample carries about 110,000 clones, about 90% of them seen once, and the ten largest clones take 0.65% to 0.9%. This CDR3 has 16 amino acids. Looked up from germline, CDR1 is SGHTA and CDR2 is FQGNSA. Trimming took 5 bases from V and 4 from J, leaving 15 bases between them. Points on this clone: The antigen remains undetermined.

Sequenced input: Tregs sorted from blood. This receptor was taken from a human donor in good health. The chain joins TRBV7-2 to TRBJ1-6; no clear D. The CDR3 region is CASSNHDKLYNSPLHF. The CDR3 nucleotides are TGTGCCAGCAGCAACCACGACAAACTATATAATTCACCCCTCCACTTT.